This T cell receptor beta chain was recorded in a study of T cell changes during pregnancy in multiple sclerosis. Some clones are missing from TCRdb's copy, which holds only in-frame ones; the method was immunoSEQ multiplex PCR. The sample shows tens of thousands of clones, roughly 92% of them seen only once. The length of the CDR3 is 15 residues. Germline CDR1 MGHRA, CDR2 YSYEKL. V gave up 3 bases and J gave up 4 bases; unmatched junction bases: 7. The clonotype was recovered from a female donor with multiple sclerosis, enrolled in a pregnancy study. This specimen consisted of peripheral blood, obtained in the second trimester of pregnancy. The chain carries TRBV4-1 and TRBJ2-7; 9 positions agree with TRBD2. The CDR3 reads CASSQLRSGGYEQYF. As DNA, the CDR3 is TGCGCCAGCAGCCAGCTCCGAAGCGGGGGGTACGAGCAGTACTTC.